The clone carrying this T cell receptor beta chain was seen just once. Its antigen remains unknown. TCRdb keeps only in-frame clones here, not all; method: immunoSEQ multiplex PCR. The data hold some 97,000 clones, with approximately 94% observed a single time. The sample comes from a study of siplizumab effects on memory and regulatory T cells. The CDR3 runs 13 residues. V gave up 0 bases and J gave up 4 bases, with 4 bases separating them. From germline, CDR1 is SGDLS and CDR2 YYNGEE. Notes on the study in general: Mappable CD4+ clones that were alloreactive averaged roughly 69% Treg-derived with siplizumab versus roughly 25% in controls. Roughly 75-96% of proliferating clones (CD4+ or CD8+) could not be assigned a naive or memory phenotype.

Sequences were obtained from non-Treg CD4+ T cells sorted from blood. This receptor was identified in a human donor in good health. This chain uses TRBV9 with TRBJ2-2; D uncertain. CDR3: CASSVGVTGELFF. In DNA form, the CDR3 reads TGTGCCAGCAGCGTAGGTGTCACCGGGGAGCTGTTTTTT.